The 14 T cell receptor beta chains given below trace back to one sample, sequenced in a study of PD-L1 blockade in urothelial cancer. The time point here: pretreatment peripheral blood. This table comes from immunoSEQ multiplex PCR, and its TCRdb copy is limited to in-frame clones, with some not included. The sample has tens of thousands of clones, 84% seen once; the top ten hold 1% to 1.5%. The input for sequencing was PBMCs, taken around atezolizumab (anti-PD-L1) treatment. These receptors were taken from a man aged 45-60 years with urothelial cancer.

This chain links TRBV30 with TRBJ2-5; TRBD1 agrees at 7 bases. The J call may be incorrect, as the DNA end agrees better with TRBJ2-7. Looked up from germline, CDR1 is GTSNPN and CDR2 is SVGIG (reference sequence). CDR3 length: 14 residues. CDR3 DNA: TGTGCCTGGAGGACCGAACGGACAGGCTACGAGCAGTACTTC. It specifies CAWRTERTGYEQYF.

The chain is built from TRBV7-3 and TRBJ2-3; possible D gene TRBD1, 5 bases. Germline values: CDR1 SGHTA, CDR2 FQGTGA. The CDR3 has 13 residues. Trimming removed 5 bases from V and 6 bases from J, with 12 bases in between. The CDR3 bases are TGTGCCAGCAGCCTAGGGGTCCTGGATACGCAGTATTTT. It is translated as CASSLGVLDTQYF.

CDR3 residues: CAWTRVGSTDTQYF. The CDR3 bases are TGTGCCTGGACCCGGGTTGGGAGCACAGATACGCAGTATTTT. V and J are TRBV30 and TRBJ2-3, with D unclear. The V and J ends lost 4 bases and 0 bases respectively, with 11 bases between them. The CDR3 covers 14 residues. CDR1 GTSNPN and CDR2 SVGIG come from the germline V gene (reference sequence).

The chain links TRBV27 to TRBJ2-3, with a tentative D call TRBD2 (5 bases). CDR1 MNHEY and CDR2 SMNVEV come from the germline V gene (reference sequence). This CDR3 has 17 residues. Trimming removed 2 bases from V and 2 bases from J, with 17 bases in between. This chain's CDR3 is CASSLKGRGANTDTQYF. The CDR3 DNA reads TGTGCCAGCAGTTTAAAGGGCCGGGGAGCTAACACAGATACGCAGTATTTT.

The chain links TRBV15 to TRBJ2-7, with TRBD1 as a possible D gene (6 bases). Trimming cost V 0 bases and J 4 bases, with 13 bases left between them. This CDR3 region has 15 residues. Germline lookup yields CDR1 LNHNV and CDR2 YYDKDF (reference sequence). CDR3 protein: CATSRDPQGPYEQYF. Here the CDR3 DNA reads TGTGCCACCAGCAGAGATCCGCAGGGGCCATACGAGCAGTACTTC.

The chain combines TRBV5-5 with TRBJ2-5, with 8 bases matching TRBD1. The CDR3 has 14 residues. V lost 2 bases and J lost 5; bases outside the gene matches: 5. The germline V gene encodes CDR1 SGHKS and CDR2 YYEKEE (reference sequence). Here the CDR3 reads CASSFDRGGETQYF. The CDR3 region has the DNA TGTGCCAGCAGCTTCGACAGGGGCGGGGAGACCCAGTACTTC.

The V call is TRBV11-3, the J call TRBJ2-7; D uncertain. Trimming pared 0 bases from V and 3 bases from J, leaving 15 bases between. CDR1 and CDR2 (germline): SGHNT, YENEEA. This CDR3 is 16 amino acids long. CDR3: CASSLEYPANNYEQYF. CDR3 sequence (DNA): TGTGCCAGCAGCTTAGAGTACCCCGCGAATAACTACGAGCAGTACTTC.

The V call is TRBV6-1, the J call TRBJ2-5; 16 bases are shared with TRBD2. The CDR3 contains 20 residues. J was trimmed by 5 bases and V by 4 bases; bases with no gene match: 16. CDR1 is MNHNS, CDR2 SASEGT, per germline. The CDR3 sequence is CASSGRGKGLAGGQYETQYF. The CDR3, as DNA: TGTGCCAGCAGTGGTAGGGGGAAGGGACTAGCGGGGGGGCAGTATGAGACCCAGTACTTC.

This chain links TRBV6-1 with TRBJ2-7; TRBD1 is a possible D gene (5 bases). Germline V gene data show CDR1 as MNHNS and CDR2 as SASEGT. V gave up 1 base and J gave up 4 bases, with 17 bases separating them. CDR3 size: 16 residues. This CDR3 is CASSEGTQGSGYEQYF. The CDR3 coding sequence is TGTGCCAGCAGTGAAGGTACTCAGGGTAGTGGTTACGAGCAGTACTTC.

The chain uses TRBV4-1 and TRBJ2-1; the match to TRBD1 covers 10 bases. The germline V gene encodes CDR1 MGHRA and CDR2 YSYEKL. The V and J ends lost 0 bases and 14 bases, in that order; junction bases with no gene match: 7. This CDR3 comprises 14 residues. In DNA, the CDR3 is TGCGCCAGCAGCCAAGAGGACAGGGGGTCTCAAGAGTTCTTC. Its translation is CASSQEDRGSQEFF.

The rearrangement uses TRBV11-2 and TRBJ1-4; 9 nucleotides agree with TRBD1. This CDR3 has 13 residues. V was clipped by 6 bases and J by 7 bases; unmatched bases: 3. The germline V gene encodes CDR1 SGHAT and CDR2 FQNNGV. CDR3 bases: TGTGCCAGCAGGCCGACAGGGGGTGAAAAACTGTTTTTT. Its translation: CASRPTGGEKLFF.

The rearrangement links TRBV5-8 to TRBJ2-7, with 15 bases matching TRBD2. The ends lost 7 bases at V and 6 bases at J; junction bases unmatched: 2. From germline, CDR1 is SGHTS and CDR2 YDEGEE. This CDR3 has 13 amino acids. The CDR3 sequence: CASGLAGGLEQYF. The CDR3 coding sequence is TGTGCCAGCGGACTAGCGGGAGGGCTCGAGCAGTACTTC.

This sequence joins TRBV27 and TRBJ1-2; TRBD1 is a possible D gene (5 bases). Trimming shortened V by 2 bases and J by 4 bases, and 8 bases separated the two germline ends. This CDR3 spans 13 amino acids. Looked up from germline, CDR1 is MNHEY and CDR2 is SMNVEV (reference sequence). The CDR3 spells CASSLRGIYGYTF. CDR3 in DNA: TGTGCCAGCAGTTTACGGGGGATCTATGGCTACACCTTC.

CDR3 nucleotide sequence: TGTGCCATCAGTGATCCGGCCGAGGGACAGCCCCAGCATTTT. It codes for CAISDPAEGQPQHF. The chain combines TRBV10-3 with TRBJ1-5; no definite D call. The CDR3 has 14 amino acids. Per germline, CDR1 ENHRY and CDR2 SYGVKD. The V end was cut by 3 bases, the J end by 7 bases, with 13 bases between.